This paragraph covers one T cell receptor (beta chain) sequence. What it binds is unknown. Only in-frame clones appear in the TCRdb table, and some are missing; sequencing was by immunoSEQ multiplex PCR. This sample yields several thousand clones, of which 79% are seen a single time; 7% belongs to the top ten. The data were taken from a study of somatic mutations in cytotoxic T cells in rheumatoid arthritis. The overall study: Patients gave 30 ml EDTA peripheral blood immediately after diagnosis, prior to starting treatment. Notes on the study in general: There was no significant difference in CD8+ T-cell clonality between rheumatoid arthritis patients and age-matched healthy controls. More than 20% of CD8+ cells belonged to the largest clone in about an eighth of the 65 patients.

The CDR3 spans 15 residues. Germline V CDR1 and CDR2: MNHNS, SASEGT. Trimming cost V 4 bases and J 1 base; bases outside gene matches: 5. Flow cytometry served to check the purity of CD4+ and CD8+ cells, which were isolated by positive magnetic bead selection. The sample comprised CD8+ T cells sorted from blood. This TCR derives from an adult with rheumatoid arthritis. This rearrangement joins TRBV6-1 to TRBJ2-5; 8 nucleotides line up with TRBD1. The CDR3 spells CASSAQGAPQETQYF. In DNA form, the CDR3 reads TGTGCCAGCAGTGCGCAGGGGGCCCCCCAAGAGACCCAGTACTTC.